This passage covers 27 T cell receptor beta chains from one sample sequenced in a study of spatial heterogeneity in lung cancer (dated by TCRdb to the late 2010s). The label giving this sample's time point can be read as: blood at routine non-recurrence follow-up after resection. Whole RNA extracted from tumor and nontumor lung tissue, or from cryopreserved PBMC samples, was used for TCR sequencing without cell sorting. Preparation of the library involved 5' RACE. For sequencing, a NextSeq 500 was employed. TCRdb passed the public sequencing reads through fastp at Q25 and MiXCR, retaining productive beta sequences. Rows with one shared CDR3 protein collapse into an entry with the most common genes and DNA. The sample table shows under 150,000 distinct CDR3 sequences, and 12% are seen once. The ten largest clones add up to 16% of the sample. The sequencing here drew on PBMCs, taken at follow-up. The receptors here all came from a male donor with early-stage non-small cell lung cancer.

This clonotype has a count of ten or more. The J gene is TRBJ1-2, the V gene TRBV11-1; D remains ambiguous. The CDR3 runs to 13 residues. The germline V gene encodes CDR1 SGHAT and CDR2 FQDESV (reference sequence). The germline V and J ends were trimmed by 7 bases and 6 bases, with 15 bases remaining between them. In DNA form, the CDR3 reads TGTGCCAGCACCATAAGTGGAGTAGATGGCTACACCTTC. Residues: CASTISGVDGYTF.

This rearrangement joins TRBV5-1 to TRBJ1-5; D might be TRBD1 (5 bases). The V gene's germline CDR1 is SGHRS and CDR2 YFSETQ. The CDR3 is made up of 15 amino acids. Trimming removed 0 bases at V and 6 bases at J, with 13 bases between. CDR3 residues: CASSLDGHRIQPQHF. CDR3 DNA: TGCGCCAGCAGCTTGGACGGACACCGGATTCAGCCCCAGCATTTT.

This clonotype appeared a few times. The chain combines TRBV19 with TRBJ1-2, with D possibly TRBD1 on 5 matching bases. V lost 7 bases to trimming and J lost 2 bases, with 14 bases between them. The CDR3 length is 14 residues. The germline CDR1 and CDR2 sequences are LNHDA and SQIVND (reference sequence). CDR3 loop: CASTRGRVNYGYTF. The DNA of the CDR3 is TGTGCCAGTACCCGCGGCAGGGTCAACTATGGCTACACCTTC.

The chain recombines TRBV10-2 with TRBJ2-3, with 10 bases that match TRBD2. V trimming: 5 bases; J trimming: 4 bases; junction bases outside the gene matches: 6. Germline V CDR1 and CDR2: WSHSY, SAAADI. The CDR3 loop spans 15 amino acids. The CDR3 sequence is CASSPSSGGSDTQYF. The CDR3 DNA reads TGCGCCAGCAGTCCCTCTAGCGGGGGTTCAGATACGCAGTATTTT.

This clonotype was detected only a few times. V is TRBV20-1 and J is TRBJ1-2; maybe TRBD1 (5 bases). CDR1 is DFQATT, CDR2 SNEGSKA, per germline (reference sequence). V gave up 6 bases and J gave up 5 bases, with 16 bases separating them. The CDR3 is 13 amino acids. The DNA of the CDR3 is TGCAGTGCCGAGGGGCCGGGAGATTATGGCTACACCTTC. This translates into CSAEGPGDYGYTF.

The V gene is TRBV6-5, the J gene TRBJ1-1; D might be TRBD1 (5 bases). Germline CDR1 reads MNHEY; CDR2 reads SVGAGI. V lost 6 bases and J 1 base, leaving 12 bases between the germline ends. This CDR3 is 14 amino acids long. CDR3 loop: CASRTGTANTEAFF. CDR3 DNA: TGTGCCAGCAGGACGGGGACCGCGAACACTGAAGCTTTCTTT.

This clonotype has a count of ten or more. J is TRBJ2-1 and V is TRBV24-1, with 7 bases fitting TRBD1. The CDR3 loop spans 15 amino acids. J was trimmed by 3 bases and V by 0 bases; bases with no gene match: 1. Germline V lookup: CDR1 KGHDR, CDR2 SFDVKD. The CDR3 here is CATSDLDRDYNEQFF. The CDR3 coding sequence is TGTGCCACCAGTGATTTGGACAGGGACTACAATGAGCAGTTCTTC.

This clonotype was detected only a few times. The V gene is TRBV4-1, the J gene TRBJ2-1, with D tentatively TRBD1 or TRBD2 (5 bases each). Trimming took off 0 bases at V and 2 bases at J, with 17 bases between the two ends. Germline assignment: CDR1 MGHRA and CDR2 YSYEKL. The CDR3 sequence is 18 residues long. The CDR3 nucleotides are TGCGCCAGCAGCCAAGATCGGGGCGGCAGGGTTACCTACAATGAGCAGTTCTTC. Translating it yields CASSQDRGGRVTYNEQFF.

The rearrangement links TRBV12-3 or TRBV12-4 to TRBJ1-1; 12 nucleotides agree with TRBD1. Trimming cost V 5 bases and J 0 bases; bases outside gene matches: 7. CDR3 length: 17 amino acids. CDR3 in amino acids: CASSHGDRGHMNTEAFF. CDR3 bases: TGTGCCAGCAGTCATGGGGACAGGGGGCATATGAACACTGAAGCTTTCTTT.

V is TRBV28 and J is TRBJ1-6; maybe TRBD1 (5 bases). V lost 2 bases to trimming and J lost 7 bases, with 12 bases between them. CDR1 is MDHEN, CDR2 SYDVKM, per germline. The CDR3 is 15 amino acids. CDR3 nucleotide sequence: TGTGCCAGCAGTTTAGATCAGGGCCCAAATTCACCCCTCCACTTT. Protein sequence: CASSLDQGPNSPLHF.

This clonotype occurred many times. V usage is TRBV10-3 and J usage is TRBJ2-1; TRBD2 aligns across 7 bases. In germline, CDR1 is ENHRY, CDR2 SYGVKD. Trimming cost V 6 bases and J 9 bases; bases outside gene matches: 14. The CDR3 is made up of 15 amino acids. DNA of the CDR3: TGTGCCATCAGGGTAGCGGGCGCCCCAGGCGGTGAGCAGTTCTTC. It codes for CAIRVAGAPGGEQFF.

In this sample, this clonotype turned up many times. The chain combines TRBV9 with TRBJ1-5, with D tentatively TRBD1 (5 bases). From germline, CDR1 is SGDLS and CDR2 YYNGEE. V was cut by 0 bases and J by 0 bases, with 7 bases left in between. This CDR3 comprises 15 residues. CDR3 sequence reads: CASSVEGYSNQPQHF. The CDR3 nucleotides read TGTGCCAGCAGCGTAGAGGGGTATAGCAATCAGCCCCAGCATTTT. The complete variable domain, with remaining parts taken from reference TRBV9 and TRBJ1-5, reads DSGVTQTPKHLITATGQRVTLRCSPRSGDLSVYWYQQSLDQGLQFLIQYYNGEERAKGNILERFSAQQFPDLHSELNLSSLELGDSALYFCASSVEGYSNQPQHFGDGTRLSIL.

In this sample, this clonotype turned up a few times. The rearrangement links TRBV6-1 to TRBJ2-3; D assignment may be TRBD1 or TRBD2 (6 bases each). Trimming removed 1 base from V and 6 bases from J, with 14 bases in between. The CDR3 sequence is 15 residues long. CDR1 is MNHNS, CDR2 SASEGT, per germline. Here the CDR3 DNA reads TGTGCCAGCAGTGAAGGGAGTGGGGGGCAGGATACGCAGTATTTT. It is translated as CASSEGSGGQDTQYF.

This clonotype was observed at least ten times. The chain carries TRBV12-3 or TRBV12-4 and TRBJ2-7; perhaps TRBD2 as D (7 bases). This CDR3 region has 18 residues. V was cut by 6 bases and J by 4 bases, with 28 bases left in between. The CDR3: CASSTGAGALTRGYEQYF. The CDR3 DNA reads TGTGCCAGCAGCACTGGGGCGGGGGCTTTAACCCGGGGTTACGAGCAGTACTTC.

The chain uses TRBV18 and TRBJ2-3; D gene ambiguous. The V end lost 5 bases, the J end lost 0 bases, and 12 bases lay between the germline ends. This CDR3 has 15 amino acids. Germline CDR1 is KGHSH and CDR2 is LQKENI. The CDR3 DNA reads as TGTGCCAGCTCATCGGACGGACCTAGCACAGATACGCAGTATTTT. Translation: CASSSDGPSTDTQYF. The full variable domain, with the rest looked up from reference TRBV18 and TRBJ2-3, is NAGVMQNPRHLVRRRGQEARLRCSPMKGHSHVYWYRQLPEEGLKFMVYLQKENIIDESGMPKERFSAEFPKEGPSILRIQQVVRGDSAAYFCASSSDGPSTDTQYFGPGTRLTVL.

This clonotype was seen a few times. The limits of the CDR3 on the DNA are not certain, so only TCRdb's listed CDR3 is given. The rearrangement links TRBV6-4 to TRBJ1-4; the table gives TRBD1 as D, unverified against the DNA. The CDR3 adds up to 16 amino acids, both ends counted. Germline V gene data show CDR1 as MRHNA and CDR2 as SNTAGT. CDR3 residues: CASTARRDRAQENCFF.

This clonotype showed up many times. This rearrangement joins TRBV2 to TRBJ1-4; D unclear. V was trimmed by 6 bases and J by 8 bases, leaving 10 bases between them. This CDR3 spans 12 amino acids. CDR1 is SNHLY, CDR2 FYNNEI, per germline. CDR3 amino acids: CASSLREEKLFF. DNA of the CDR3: TGTGCCAGCAGCCTTCGAGAAGAAAAACTGTTTTTT.

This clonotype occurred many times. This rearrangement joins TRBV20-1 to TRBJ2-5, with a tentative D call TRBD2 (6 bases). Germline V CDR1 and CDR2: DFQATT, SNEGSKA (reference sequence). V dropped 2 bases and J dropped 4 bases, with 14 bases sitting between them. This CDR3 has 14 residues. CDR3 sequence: CSARPRGSRETQYF. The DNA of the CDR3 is TGCAGTGCTAGACCCCGGGGGTCGAGAGAGACCCAGTACTTC.

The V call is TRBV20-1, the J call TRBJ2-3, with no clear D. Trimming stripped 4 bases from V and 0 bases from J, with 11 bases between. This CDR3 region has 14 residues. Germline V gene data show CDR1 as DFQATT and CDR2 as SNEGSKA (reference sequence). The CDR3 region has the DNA TGCAGTGCTAAGCCCCCTGCAAGCACAGATACGCAGTATTTT. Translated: CSAKPPASTDTQYF.

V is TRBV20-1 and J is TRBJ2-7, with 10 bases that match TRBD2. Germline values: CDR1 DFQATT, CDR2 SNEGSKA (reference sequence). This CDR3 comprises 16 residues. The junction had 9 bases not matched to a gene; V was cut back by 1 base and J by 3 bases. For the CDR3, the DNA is TGCAGTGCTAGAGTTCCAACTAGCGGGACAAGCTACGAGCAGTACTTC. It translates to CSARVPTSGTSYEQYF.

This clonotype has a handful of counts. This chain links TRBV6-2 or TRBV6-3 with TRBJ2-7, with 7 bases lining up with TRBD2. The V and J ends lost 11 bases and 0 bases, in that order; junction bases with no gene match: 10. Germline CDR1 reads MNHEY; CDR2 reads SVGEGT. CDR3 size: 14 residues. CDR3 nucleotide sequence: TGTGCCGGCCGGAGGAGCGGGGCCTCCTACGAGCAGTACTTC. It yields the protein CAGRRSGASYEQYF.

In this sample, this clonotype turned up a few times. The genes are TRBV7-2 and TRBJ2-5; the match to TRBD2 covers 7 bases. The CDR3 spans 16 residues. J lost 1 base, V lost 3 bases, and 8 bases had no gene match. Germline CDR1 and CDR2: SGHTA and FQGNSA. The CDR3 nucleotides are TGTGCCAGCAGCTTCGGGACGGGCGGGGGCCAAGAGACCCAGTACTTC. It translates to CASSFGTGGGQETQYF.

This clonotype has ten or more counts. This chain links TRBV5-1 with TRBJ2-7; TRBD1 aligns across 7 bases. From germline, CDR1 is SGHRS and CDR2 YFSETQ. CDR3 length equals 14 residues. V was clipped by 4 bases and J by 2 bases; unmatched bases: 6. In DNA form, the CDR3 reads TGCGCCAGCAGCAACGACAGGGTCCCCTACGAGCAGTACTTC. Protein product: CASSNDRVPYEQYF.

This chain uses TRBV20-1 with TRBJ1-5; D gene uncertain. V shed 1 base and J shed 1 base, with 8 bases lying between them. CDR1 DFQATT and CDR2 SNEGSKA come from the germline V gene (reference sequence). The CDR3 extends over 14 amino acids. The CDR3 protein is CSARGGRSNQPQHF. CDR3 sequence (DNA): TGCAGTGCTAGAGGAGGCAGAAGCAATCAGCCCCAGCATTTT.

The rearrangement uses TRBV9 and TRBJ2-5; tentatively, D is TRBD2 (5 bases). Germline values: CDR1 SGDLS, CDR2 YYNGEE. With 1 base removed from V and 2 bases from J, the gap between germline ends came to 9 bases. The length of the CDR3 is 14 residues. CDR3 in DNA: TGTGCCAGCAGCGTACACAGCGGACAAGAGACCCAGTACTTC. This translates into CASSVHSGQETQYF. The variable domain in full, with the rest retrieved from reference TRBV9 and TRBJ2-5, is DSGVTQTPKHLITATGQRVTLRCSPRSGDLSVYWYQQSLDQGLQFLIQYYNGEERAKGNILERFSAQQFPDLHSELNLSSLELGDSALYFCASSVHSGQETQYFGPGTRLLVL.

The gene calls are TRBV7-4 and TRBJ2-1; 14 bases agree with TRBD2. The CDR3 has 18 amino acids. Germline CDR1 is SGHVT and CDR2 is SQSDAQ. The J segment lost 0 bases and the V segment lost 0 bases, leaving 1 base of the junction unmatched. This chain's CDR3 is CASSLAGLAGDSYNEQFF. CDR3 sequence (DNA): TGTGCCAGCAGCTTAGCGGGACTAGCGGGGGACTCCTACAATGAGCAGTTCTTC.

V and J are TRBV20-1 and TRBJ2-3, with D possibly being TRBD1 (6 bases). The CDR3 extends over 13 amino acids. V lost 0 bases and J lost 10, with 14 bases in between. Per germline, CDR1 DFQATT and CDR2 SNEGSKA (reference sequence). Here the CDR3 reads CSARETSRGAQYF. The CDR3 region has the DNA TGCAGTGCTAGAGAAACTTCCAGGGGTGCGCAGTATTTT.